This TCR beta chain was sequenced during a study of blood T cell repertoires in COVID-19. Overall study context: Spain, Italy and the United States supplied samples that represented acute and convalescent COVID-19. From T cells, B-cell-depleted T cells, or PBMCs came the material, which was cDNA or gDNA.

Recruited during active infection, patients (from Seattle) were subsequently followed longitudinally. The CDR3 spans 14 residues. Germline CDR1 is SGHTS and CDR2 is YDEGEE. The trim removed 5 bases at V and 8 bases at J, leaving 7 bases unmatched. Per the authors' pipeline: Estimates of nucleated cell counts were drawn from the amplification of reference gene primers. The data were produced by immunoSEQ multiplex PCR, yet TCRdb's version contains in-frame clones alone and is incomplete. The DNA gave D and trimming, while V, J and clone size come from that table. The table includes approximately 290,000 clones, just under 90% detected once.

The V gene is TRBV5-8, the J gene TRBJ2-1, with TRBD2 matching over 10 bases. The sequencing input was peripheral blood. The receptor was derived from a woman in her 30s with COVID-19, enrolled during active disease. As DNA, the CDR3 is TGTGCCAGCAGGGAGCGGGGGGGCGTGGATGAGCAGTTCTTC. As protein: CASRERGGVDEQFF.